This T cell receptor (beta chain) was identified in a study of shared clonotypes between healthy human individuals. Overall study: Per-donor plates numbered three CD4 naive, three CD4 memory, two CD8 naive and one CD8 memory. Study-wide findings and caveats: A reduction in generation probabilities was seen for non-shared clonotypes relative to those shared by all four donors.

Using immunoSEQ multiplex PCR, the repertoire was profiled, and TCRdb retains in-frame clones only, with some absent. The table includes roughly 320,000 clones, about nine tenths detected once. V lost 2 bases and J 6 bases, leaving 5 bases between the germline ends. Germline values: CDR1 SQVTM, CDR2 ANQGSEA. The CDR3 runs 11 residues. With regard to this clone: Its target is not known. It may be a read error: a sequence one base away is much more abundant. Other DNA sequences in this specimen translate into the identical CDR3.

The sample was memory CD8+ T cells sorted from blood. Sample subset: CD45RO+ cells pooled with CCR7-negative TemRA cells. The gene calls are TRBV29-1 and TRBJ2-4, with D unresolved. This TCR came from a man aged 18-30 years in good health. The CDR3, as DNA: TGCAGCGTTGAAAAGGTAAACATTCAGTACTTC. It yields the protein CSVEKVNIQYF.